The clone carrying this T cell receptor (beta chain) has only a few counts. The antigen is unknown. This entry is derived from a study of regulatory T cells in long-lasting Graves disease. Per the germline V gene, CDR1 is LNHDA and CDR2 is SQIVND (reference sequence). V was shortened by 0 bases and J by 2 bases, with 17 bases between the two germline ends. This CDR3 is 19 amino acids long. The time point: newly diagnosed GD, antithyroid drugs for less than 3 months. PBMCs provided the RNA from which the TCR library was made. Diagnosing Graves' disease relied on the American Thyroid Association guidelines. CDR3 regions were amplified by Arm-PCR using iRepertoire HTBI primers to build TCR beta libraries. TCRdb reanalysed the multiplex PCR reads using MiXCR and keeps one entry per CDR3 protein. The data show around 400,000 distinct CDR3 sequences, 15% to 19% seen once. Overall study findings and caveats: There were preferences for TRBV28, TRBJ1-2 and TRBJ2-5 in persistent disease.

The clonotype was recovered from a female donor with Graves disease. Sample: peripheral blood mononuclear cells (PBMCs), taken at new diagnosis, from a patient treated with antithyroid drugs. The chain carries TRBV19 and TRBJ2-6; D gene uncertain. CDR3 nucleotide sequence: TGTGCCAGTAGTATAGACGGGCCCCTTAAGGTTGCTGGGGCCAACGTCCTGACTTTC. This codes for CASSIDGPLKVAGANVLTF.